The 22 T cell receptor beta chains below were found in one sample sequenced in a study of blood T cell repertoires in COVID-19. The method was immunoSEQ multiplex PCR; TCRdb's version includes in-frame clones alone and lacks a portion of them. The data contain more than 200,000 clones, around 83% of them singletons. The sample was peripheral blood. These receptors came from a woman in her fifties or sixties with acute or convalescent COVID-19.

In DNA, the CDR3 is TGTGCCACCAGTGATTCCGGGACAGGGAACACCGGGGAGCTGTTTTTT. Protein sequence: CATSDSGTGNTGELFF. This chain uses TRBV24-1 with TRBJ2-2; 8 nucleotides agree with TRBD1. Trimming at V came to 2 bases and at J to 1 base, leaving 2 bases not matched to a gene. Germline CDR1 is KGHDR and CDR2 is SFDVKD. The CDR3 extends over 16 amino acids.

The CDR3 loop reads CSVDYFDEQFF. CDR3 sequence (DNA): TGCAGCGTTGACTACTTCGATGAGCAGTTCTTC. V gene TRBV29-1 combines with J gene TRBJ2-1, with D unclear. Germline V gene data show CDR1 as SQVTM and CDR2 as ANQGSEA. This CDR3 comprises 11 residues. The V end lost 3 bases, the J end lost 8 bases, and 8 bases lay between the germline ends.

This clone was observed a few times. The CDR3 DNA sequence: TGTGCCAGCAGCTTAGATCGGAGCAGGGCAGGTGGCTACACCTTC. This sequence encodes CASSLDRSRAGGYTF. The chain is built from TRBV11-2 and TRBJ1-2; possibly TRBD1 for D (5 bases). V lost 0 bases, J lost 7 bases, and 15 bases lay in between. The CDR3 loop spans 15 amino acids. Per the germline V gene, CDR1 is SGHAT and CDR2 is FQNNGV.

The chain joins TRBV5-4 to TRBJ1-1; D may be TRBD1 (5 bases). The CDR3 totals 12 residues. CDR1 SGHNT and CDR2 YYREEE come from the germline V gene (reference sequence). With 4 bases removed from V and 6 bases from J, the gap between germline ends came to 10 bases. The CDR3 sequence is CASSGGTSEAFF. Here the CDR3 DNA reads TGTGCCAGCAGCGGCGGGACGTCTGAAGCTTTCTTT.

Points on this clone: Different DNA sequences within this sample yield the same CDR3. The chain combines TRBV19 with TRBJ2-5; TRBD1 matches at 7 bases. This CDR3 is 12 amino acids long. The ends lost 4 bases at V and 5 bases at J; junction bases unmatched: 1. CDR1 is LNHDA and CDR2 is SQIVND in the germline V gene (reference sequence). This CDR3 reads CASSTTGETQYF. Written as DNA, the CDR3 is TGTGCCAGTAGTACGACAGGGGAGACCCAGTACTTC. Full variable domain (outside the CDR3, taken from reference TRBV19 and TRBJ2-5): DGGITQSPKYLFRKEGQNVTLSCEQNLNHDAMYWYRQDPGQGLRLIYYSQIVNDFQKGDIAEGYSVSREKKESFPLTVTSAQKNPTAFYLCASSTTGETQYFGPGTRLLVL.

In nucleotides, the CDR3 is TGTGCCAGCACCAGGGGGCCGGGGGCCAACGTCCTGACTTTC. Its translation: CASTRGPGANVLTF. This chain connects TRBV27 to TRBJ2-6, with 8 nucleotides matching TRBD1. Germline V gives CDR1 MNHEY, CDR2 SMNVEV (reference sequence). This CDR3 has 14 amino acids. V gave up 7 bases and J gave up 4 bases; unmatched junction bases: 3. The entire variable domain, with the rest obtained from reference TRBV27 and TRBJ2-6, is as follows: EAQVTQNPRYLITVTGKKLTVTCSQNMNHEYMSWYRQDPGLGLRQIYYSMNVEVTDKGDVPEGYKVSRKEKRNFPLILESPSPNQTSLYFCASTRGPGANVLTFGAGSRLTVL.

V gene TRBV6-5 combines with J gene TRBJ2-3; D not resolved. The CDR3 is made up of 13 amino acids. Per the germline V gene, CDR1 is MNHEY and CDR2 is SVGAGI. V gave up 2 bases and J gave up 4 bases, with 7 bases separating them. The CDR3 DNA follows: TGTGCCAGCAGTTACAATGGGCCAGATACGCAGTATTTT. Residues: CASSYNGPDTQYF.

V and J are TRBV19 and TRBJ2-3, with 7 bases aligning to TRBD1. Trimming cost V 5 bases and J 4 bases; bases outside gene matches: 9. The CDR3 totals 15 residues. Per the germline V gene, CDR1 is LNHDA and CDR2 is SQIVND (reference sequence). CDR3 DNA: TGTGCCAGTAGTCCTCGTAAGGGGGCCTCAGATACGCAGTATTTT. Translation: CASSPRKGASDTQYF.

CDR3 sequence reads: CASSNAGTSVPDTQYF. The DNA for the CDR3 is TGCGCCAGCAGCAACGCCGGGACTAGCGTCCCAGATACGCAGTATTTT. V is TRBV5-1 and J is TRBJ2-3, with 10 bases lining up with TRBD2. The CDR3 runs to 16 residues. The V segment lost 4 bases and the J segment 4 bases; nucleotides outside the gene matches: 9. Germline V lookup: CDR1 SGHRS, CDR2 YFSETQ.

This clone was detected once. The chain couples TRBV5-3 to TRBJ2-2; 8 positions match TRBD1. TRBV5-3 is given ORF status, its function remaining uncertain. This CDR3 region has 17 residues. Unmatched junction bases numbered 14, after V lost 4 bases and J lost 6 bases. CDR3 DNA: TGTGCCAGAAGCCCCCGACAGGGGACGGGACCCCCCGGGGAGCTGTTTTTT. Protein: CARSPRQGTGPPGELFF.

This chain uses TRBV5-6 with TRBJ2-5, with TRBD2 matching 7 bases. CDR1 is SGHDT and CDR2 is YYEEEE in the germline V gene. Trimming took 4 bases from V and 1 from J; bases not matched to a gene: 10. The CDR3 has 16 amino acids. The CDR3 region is CASSLWGGASQETQYF. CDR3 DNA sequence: TGTGCCAGCAGCCTGTGGGGGGGAGCTAGCCAAGAGACCCAGTACTTC.

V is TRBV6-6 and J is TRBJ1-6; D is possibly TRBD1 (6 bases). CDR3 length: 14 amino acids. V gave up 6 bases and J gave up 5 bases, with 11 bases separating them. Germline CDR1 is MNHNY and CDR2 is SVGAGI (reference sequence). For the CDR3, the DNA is TGTGCCAGCAGCACAGGGAGGGATAATTCACCCCTCCACTTT. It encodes CASSTGRDNSPLHF.

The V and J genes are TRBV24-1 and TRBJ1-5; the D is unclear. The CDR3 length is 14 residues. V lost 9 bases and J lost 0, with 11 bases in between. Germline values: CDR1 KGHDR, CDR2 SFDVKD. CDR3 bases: TGTGCCACCTCAACAGAGAATAGCAATCAGCCCCAGCATTTT. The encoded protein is CATSTENSNQPQHF.

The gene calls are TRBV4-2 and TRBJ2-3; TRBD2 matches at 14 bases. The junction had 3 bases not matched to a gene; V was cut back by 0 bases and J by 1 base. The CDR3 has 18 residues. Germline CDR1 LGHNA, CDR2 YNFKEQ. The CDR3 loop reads CASSQDRGLAGGTDTQYF. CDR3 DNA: TGTGCCAGCAGCCAAGATCGGGGACTAGCGGGAGGCACAGATACGCAGTATTTT.

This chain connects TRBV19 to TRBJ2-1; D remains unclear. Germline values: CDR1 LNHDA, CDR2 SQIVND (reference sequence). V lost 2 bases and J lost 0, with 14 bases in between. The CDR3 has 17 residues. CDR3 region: CASSISSAVSSYNEQFF. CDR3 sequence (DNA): TGTGCCAGTAGTATAAGTAGTGCGGTGAGCTCCTACAATGAGCAGTTCTTC.

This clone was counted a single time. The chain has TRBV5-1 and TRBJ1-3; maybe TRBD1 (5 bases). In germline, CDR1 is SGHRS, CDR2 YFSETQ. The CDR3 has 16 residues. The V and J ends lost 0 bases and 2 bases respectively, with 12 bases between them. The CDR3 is CASSLALGVAGNTIYF. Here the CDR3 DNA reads TGCGCCAGCAGCTTGGCCCTAGGGGTAGCTGGAAACACCATATATTTT.

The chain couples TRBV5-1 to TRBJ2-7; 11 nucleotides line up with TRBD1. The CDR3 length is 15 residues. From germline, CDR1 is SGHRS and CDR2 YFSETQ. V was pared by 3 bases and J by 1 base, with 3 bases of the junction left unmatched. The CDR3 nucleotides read TGCGCCAGCAGCTCCCGGGACAGGGGGTCCTACGAGCAGTACTTC. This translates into CASSSRDRGSYEQYF.

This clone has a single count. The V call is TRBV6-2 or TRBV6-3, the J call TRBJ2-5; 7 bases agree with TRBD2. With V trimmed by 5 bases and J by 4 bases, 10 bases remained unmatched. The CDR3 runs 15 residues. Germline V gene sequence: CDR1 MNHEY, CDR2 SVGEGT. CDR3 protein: CASSTLGRARETQYF. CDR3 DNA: TGTGCCAGCAGTACCCTTGGGAGGGCGAGAGAGACCCAGTACTTC.

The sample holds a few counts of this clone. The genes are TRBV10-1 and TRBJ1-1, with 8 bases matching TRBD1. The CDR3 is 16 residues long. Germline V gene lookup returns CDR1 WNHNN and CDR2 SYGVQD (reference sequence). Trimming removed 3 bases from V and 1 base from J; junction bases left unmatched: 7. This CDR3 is CASSDDRGPENTEAFF. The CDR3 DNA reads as TGCGCCAGCAGTGACGACAGGGGCCCGGAGAACACTGAAGCTTTCTTT.

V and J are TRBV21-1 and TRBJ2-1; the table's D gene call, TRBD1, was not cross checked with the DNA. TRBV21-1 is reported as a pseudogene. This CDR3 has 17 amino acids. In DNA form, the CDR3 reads TGTGCCAGCAGCAGCGGACAACCGAGATCTGCCTACAATGAGCAGTTCTTC. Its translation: CASSSGQPRSAYNEQFF.

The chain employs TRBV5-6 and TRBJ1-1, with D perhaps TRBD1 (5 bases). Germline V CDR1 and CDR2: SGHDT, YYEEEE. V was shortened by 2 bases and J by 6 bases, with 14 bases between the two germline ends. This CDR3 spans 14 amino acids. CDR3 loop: CASSFPSEGAEAFF. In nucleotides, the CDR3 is TGTGCCAGCAGCTTCCCTTCTGAAGGGGCTGAAGCTTTCTTT.

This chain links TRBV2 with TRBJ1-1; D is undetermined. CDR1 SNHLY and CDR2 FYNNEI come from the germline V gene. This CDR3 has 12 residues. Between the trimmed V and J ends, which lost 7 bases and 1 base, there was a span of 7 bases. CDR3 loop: CASKLANTEAFF. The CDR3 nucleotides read TGTGCCAGCAAATTAGCGAACACTGAAGCTTTCTTT.